This T cell receptor (beta chain) was identified in a study of human T cells and chemical hapten exposure. TCRdb analysed the RACE reads with MiXCR anew, one entry per CDR3 protein. The sample includes roughly 120,000 distinct CDR3 sequences, about 12% seen only once; the top ten take 1.3% to 1.5%. The V gene's germline CDR1 is MNHEY and CDR2 SVGEGT. The CDR3 runs 15 residues. Trimming took 6 bases from V and 4 from J, leaving 15 bases between them. The sample's time point: patch test 1, 2 weeks after DPC sensitization. This sample's treatment: therapeutic diphenylcyclopropenone sensitization with weekly scalp DPC.

The sequenced sample was whole blood, obtained in connection with sensitization to the hapten diphenylcyclopropenone (DPC). V usage is TRBV6-2 or TRBV6-3 and J usage is TRBJ2-2; TRBD2 might be the D (8 bases). The TCR comes from a woman aged 50 to 60 with alopecia areata. Some clones in this sample may be carry-over from other donors' samples. CDR3 nucleotide sequence: TGTGCCAGCAGGTCGGGAGGGGGCGGCACCGGGGAGCTGTTTTTT. Residues: CASRSGGGGTGELFF.